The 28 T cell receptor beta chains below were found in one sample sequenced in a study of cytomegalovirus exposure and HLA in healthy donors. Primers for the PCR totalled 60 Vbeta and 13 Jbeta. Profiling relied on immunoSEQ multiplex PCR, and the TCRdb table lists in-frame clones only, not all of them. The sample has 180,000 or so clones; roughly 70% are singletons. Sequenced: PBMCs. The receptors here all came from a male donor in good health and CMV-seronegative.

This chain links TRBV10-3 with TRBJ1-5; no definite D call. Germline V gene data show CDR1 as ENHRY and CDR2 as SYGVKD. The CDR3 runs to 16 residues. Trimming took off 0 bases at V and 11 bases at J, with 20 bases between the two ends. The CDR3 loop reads CAISESMNPIAEAQHF. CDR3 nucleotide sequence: TGTGCCATCAGTGAGTCGATGAACCCGATAGCTGAGGCCCAGCATTTT.

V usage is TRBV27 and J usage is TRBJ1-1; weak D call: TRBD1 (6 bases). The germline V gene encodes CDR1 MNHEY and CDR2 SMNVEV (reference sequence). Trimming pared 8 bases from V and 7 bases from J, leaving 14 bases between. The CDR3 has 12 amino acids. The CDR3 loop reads CASGPGHLEAFF. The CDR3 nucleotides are TGTGCCAGCGGACCGGGACATCTTGAAGCTTTCTTT.

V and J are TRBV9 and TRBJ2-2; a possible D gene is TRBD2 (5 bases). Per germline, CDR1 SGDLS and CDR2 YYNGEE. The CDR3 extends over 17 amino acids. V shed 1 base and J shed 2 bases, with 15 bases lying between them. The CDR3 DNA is TGTGCCAGCAGCGTACTTGGTCTAGCAGAAAACACCGGGGAGCTGTTTTTT. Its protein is CASSVLGLAENTGELFF.

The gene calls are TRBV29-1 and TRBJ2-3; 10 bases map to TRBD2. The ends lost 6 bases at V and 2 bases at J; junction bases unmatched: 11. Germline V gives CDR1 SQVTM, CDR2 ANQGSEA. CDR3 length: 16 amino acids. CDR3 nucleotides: TGCAGCGTCGGAGGGGGGCTAGCGGGAGACACAGATACGCAGTATTTT. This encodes CSVGGGLAGDTDTQYF.

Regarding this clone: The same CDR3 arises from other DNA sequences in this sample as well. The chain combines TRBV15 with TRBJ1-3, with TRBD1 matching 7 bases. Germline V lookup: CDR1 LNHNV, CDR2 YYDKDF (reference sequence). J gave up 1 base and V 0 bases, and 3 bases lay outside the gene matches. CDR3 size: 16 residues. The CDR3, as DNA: TGTGCCACCAGCAGAGATCTGACAGGGTCTGGAAACACCATATATTTT. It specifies CATSRDLTGSGNTIYF. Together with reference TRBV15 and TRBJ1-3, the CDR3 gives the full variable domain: DAMVIQNPRYQVTQFGKPVTLSCSQTLNHNVMYWYQQKSSQAPKLLFHYYDKDFNNEADTPDNFQSRRPNTSFCFLDIRSPGLGDTAMYLCATSRDLTGSGNTIYFGEGSWLTVV.

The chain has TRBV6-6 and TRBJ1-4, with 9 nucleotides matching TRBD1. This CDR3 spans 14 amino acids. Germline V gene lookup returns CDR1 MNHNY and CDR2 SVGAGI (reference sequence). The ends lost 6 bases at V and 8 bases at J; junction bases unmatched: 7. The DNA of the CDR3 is TGTGCCAGCAGCTCGGGACAGGGATTAGAAAAACTGTTTTTT. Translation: CASSSGQGLEKLFF.

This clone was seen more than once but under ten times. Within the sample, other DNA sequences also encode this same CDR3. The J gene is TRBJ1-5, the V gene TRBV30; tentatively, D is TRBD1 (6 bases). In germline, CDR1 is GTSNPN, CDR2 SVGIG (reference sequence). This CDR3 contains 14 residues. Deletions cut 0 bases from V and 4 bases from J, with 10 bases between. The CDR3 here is CAWSVGQGNQPQHF. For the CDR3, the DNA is TGTGCCTGGAGTGTAGGGCAGGGGAATCAGCCCCAGCATTTT.

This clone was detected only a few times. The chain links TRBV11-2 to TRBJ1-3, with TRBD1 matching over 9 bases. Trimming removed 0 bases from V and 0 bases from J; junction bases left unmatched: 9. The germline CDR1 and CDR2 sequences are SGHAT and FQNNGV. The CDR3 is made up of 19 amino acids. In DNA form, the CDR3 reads TGTGCCAGCAGCTTAGACGGGCGATTGACAGGGGGCTCTGGAAACACCATATATTTT. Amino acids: CASSLDGRLTGGSGNTIYF.

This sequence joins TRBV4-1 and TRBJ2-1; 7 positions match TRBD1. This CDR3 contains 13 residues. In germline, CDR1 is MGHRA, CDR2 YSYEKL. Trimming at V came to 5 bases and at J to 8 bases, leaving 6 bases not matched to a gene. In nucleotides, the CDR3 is TGCGCCAGCAGCGGCCGACAGGGAGATGAGCAGTTCTTC. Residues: CASSGRQGDEQFF.

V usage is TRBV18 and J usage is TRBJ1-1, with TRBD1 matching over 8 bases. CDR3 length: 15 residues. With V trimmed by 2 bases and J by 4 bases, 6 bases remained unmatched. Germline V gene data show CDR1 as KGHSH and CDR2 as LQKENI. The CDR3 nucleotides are TGTGCCAGCTCACCATCAGGGGGCCTGGGCACTGAAGCTTTCTTT. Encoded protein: CASSPSGGLGTEAFF.

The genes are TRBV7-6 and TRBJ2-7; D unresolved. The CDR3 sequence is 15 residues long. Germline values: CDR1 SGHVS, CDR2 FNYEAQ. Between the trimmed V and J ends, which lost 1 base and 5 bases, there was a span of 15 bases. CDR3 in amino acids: CASSLEPSLPHEQYF. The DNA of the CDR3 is TGTGCCAGCAGCTTAGAACCTTCACTTCCCCACGAGCAGTACTTC.

In DNA form, the CDR3 reads TGTGCCAGCAGCACCCGACAGGCGGGCTCCTACGAGCAGTACTTC. This translates into CASSTRQAGSYEQYF. V and J are TRBV7-9 and TRBJ2-7; D possibly corresponds to TRBD1 (6 bases). Germline V gene sequence: CDR1 SEHNR, CDR2 FQNEAQ (reference sequence). The CDR3 runs to 15 residues. The V end lost 5 bases, the J end lost 0 bases, and 14 bases lay between the germline ends.

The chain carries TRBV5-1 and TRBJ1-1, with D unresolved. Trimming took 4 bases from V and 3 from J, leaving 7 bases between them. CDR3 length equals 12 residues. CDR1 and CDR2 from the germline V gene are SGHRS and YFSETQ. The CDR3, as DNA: TGCGCCAGCAGCGAACATGACACTGAAGCTTTCTTT. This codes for CASSEHDTEAFF.

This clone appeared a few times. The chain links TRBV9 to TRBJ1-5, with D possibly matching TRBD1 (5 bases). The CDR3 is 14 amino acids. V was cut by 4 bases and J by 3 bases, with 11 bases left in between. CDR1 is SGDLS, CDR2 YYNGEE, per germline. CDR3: CASSPGGDNQPQHF. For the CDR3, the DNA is TGTGCCAGCAGCCCGGGGGGGGACAATCAGCCCCAGCATTTT.

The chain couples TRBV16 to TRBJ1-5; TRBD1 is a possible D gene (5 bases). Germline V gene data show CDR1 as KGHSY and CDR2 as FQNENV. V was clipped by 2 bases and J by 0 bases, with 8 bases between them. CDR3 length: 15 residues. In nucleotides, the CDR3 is TGTGCCAGCAGCCAAGACAGATATAGCAATCAGCCCCAGCATTTT. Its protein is CASSQDRYSNQPQHF.

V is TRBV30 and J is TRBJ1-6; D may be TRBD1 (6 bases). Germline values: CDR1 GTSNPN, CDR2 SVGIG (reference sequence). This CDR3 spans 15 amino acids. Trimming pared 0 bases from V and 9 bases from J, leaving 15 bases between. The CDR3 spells CAWSVQGRVGSPLHF. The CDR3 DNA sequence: TGTGCCTGGAGTGTACAGGGCAGGGTGGGTTCACCCCTCCACTTT.

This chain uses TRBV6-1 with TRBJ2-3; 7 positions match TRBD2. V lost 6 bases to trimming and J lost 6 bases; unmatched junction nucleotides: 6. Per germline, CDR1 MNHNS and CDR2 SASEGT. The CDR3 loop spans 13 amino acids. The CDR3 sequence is CASSPRGVDTQYF. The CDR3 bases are TGTGCCAGCAGCCCCCGGGGGGTTGATACGCAGTATTTT.

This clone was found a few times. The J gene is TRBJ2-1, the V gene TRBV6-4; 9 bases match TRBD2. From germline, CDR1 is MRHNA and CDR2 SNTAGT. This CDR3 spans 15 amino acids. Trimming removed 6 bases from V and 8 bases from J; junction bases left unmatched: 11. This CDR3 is CASRGSAGGIDEQFF. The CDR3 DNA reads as TGTGCCAGCAGAGGCTCGGCGGGGGGGATAGATGAGCAGTTCTTC.

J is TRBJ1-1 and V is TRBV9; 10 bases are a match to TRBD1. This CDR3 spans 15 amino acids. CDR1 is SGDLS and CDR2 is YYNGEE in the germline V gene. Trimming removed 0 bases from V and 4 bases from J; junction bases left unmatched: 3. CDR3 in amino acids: CASSVAGQGSTEAFF. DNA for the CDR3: TGTGCCAGCAGCGTAGCGGGACAGGGGAGCACTGAAGCTTTCTTT.

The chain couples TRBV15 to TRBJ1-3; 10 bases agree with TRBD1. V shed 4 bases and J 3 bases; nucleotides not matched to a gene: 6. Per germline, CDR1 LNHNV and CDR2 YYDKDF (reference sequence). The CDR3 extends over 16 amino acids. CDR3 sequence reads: CATSNRQGAIGNTIYF. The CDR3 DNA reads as TGTGCCACCAGCAACCGACAGGGGGCGATTGGAAACACCATATATTTT.

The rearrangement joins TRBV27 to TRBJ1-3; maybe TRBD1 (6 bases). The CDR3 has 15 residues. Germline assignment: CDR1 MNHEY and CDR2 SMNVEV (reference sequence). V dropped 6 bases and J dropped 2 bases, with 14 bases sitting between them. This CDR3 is CASSLSGGPGNTIYF. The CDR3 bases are TGTGCCAGCAGCCTGTCTGGGGGCCCTGGAAACACCATATATTTT.

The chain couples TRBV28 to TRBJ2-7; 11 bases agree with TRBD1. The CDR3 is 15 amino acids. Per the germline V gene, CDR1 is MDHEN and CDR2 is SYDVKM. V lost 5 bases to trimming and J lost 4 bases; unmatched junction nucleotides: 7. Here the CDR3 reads CASSTTGTGGYEQYF. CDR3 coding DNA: TGTGCCAGCAGTACTACCGGGACAGGGGGTTACGAGCAGTACTTC.

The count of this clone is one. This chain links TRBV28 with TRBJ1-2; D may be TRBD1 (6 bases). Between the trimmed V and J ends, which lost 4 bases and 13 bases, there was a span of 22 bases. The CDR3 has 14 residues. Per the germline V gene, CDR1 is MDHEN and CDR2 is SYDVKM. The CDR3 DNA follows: TGTGCCAGCAGTTCAGGACAGATGAGCTATATGGGCACCTTC. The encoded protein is CASSSGQMSYMGTF.

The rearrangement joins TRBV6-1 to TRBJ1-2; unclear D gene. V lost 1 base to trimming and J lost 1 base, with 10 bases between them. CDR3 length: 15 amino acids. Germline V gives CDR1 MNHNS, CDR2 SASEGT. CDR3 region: CASSEVVQSNYGYTF. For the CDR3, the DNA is TGTGCCAGCAGTGAAGTTGTACAGAGTAACTATGGCTACACCTTC.

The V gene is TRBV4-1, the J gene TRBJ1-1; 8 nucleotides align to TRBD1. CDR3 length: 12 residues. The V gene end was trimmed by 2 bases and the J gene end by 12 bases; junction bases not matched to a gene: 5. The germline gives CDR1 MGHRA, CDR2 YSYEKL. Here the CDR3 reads CASSQRTGRPFF. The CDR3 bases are TGCGCCAGCAGCCAAAGGACAGGGAGACCTTTCTTT.

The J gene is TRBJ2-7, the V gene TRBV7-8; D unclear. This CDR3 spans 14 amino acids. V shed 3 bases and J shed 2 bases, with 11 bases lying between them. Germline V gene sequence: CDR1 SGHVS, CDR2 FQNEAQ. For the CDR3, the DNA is TGTGCCAGCAGCTTGCGGAAAGGCCCCTACGAGCAGTACTTC. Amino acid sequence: CASSLRKGPYEQYF.

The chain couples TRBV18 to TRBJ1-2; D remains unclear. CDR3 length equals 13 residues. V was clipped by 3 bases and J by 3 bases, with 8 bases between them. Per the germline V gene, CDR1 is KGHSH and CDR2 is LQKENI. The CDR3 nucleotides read TGTGCCAGCTCACCCTCCTTTGACTATGGCTACACCTTC. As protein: CASSPSFDYGYTF.

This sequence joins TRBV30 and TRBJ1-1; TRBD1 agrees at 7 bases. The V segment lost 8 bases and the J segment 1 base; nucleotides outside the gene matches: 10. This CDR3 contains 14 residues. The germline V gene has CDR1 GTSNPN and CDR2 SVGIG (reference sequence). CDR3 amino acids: CAASRGETNTEAFF. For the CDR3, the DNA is TGTGCCGCCTCCAGGGGGGAAACGAACACTGAAGCTTTCTTT. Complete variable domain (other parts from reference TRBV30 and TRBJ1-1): SQTIHQWPATLVQPVGSPLSLECTVEGTSNPNLYWYRQAAGRGLQLLFYSVGIGQISSEVPQNLSASRPQDRQFILSSKKLLLSDSGFYLCAASRGETNTEAFFGQGTRLTVV.